This T cell receptor (beta chain) was identified during a study of siplizumab effects on memory and regulatory T cells. This CDR3 spans 15 amino acids. Germline-derived CDR1 and CDR2 are SNHLY and FYNNEI. The V end was cut by 4 bases, the J end by 1 base, with 11 bases between. Assays covered around 10^5 TCR templates per sample. Profiling relied on immunoSEQ multiplex PCR, and the TCRdb table lists in-frame clones only, not all of them. The repertoire holds about 100,000 clones, about 93% seen once, with around 12% in the top ten. The receptor was isolated from a human donor in good health. The sequenced sample consisted of non-Treg CD4+ T cells sorted from blood. This rearrangement joins TRBV2 to TRBJ2-4; perhaps TRBD2 as D (6 bases). The CDR3 is CASSGEGRAKNIQYF. The CDR3 DNA sequence: TGTGCCAGCAGTGGTGAAGGGAGGGCCAAAAACATTCAGTACTTC.